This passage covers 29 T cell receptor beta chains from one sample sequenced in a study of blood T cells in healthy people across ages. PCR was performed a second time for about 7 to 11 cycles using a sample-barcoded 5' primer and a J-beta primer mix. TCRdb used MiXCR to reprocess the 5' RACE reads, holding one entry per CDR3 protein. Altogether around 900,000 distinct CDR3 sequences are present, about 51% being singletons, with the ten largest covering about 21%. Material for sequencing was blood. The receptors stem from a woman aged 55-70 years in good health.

The CDR3 nucleotides are TGTGCCACCAGCAAGCCGGGCAGCCGAGGTACGCAGTATTTT. This gives the protein CATSKPGSRGTQYF. This rearrangement joins TRBV15 to TRBJ2-3, with D unresolved. V was trimmed by 4 bases and J by 8 bases, leaving 16 bases between them. The CDR3 loop spans 14 amino acids. Germline assignment: CDR1 LNHNV and CDR2 YYDKDF (reference sequence).

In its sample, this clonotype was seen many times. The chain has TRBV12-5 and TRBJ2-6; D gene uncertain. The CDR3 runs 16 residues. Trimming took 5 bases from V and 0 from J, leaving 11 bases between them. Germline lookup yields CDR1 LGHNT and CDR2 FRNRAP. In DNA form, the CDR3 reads TGTGCTAGTGGTGTCCACAGAAGCTCTGGGGCCAACGTCCTGACTTTC. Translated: CASGVHRSSGANVLTF.

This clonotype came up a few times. The CDR3 nucleotides read TGTGCCAGCAGGGACAACAGGGGCCCCAACGAGCAGTACTTC. Amino acid sequence: CASRDNRGPNEQYF. This rearrangement joins TRBV6-6 to TRBJ2-7, with TRBD1 identical over 7 bases. V was clipped by 6 bases and J by 5 bases; unmatched bases: 10. The CDR3 is 14 residues long. Looked up from germline, CDR1 is MNHNY and CDR2 is SVGAGI (reference sequence).

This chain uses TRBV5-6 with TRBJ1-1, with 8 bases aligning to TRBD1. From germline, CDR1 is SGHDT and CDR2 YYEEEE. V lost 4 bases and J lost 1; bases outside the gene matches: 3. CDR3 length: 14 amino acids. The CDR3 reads CASSRQGPNTEAFF. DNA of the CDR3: TGTGCCAGCAGCAGACAGGGGCCGAACACTGAAGCTTTCTTT.

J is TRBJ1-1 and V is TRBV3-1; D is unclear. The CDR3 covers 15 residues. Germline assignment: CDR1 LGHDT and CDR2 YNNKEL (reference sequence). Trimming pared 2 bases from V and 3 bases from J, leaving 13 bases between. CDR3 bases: TGTGCCAGCAGCCAAAAGGGCCTTGGGGACACTGAAGCTTTCTTT. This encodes CASSQKGLGDTEAFF.

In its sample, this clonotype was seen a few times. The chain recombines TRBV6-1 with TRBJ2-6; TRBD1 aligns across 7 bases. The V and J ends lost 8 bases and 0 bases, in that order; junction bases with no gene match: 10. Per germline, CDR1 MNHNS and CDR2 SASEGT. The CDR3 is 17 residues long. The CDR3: CASERTGSSSGANVLTF. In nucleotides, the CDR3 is TGTGCCAGCGAGAGGACAGGAAGCTCCTCTGGGGCCAACGTCCTGACTTTC.

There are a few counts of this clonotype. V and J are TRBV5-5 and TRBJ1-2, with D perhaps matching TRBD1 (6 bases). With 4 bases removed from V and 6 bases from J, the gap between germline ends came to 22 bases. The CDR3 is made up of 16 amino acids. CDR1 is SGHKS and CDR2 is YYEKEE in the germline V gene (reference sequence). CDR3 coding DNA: TGTGCCAGCAGCCCCCGGTTTTGGGGGGGCAGTGATGGCTACACCTTC. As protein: CASSPRFWGGSDGYTF.

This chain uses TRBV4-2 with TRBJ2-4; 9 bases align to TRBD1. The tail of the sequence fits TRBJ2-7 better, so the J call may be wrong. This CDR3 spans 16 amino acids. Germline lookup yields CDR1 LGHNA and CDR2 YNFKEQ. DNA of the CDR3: TGTGCCAGCAGCCAAGATGCACAGGGGGCCAGACACGAGCAGTACTTC. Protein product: CASSQDAQGARHEQYF.

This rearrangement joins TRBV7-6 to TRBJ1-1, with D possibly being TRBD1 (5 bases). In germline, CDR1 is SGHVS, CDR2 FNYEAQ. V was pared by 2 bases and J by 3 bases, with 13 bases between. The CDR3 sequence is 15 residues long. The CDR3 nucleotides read TGTGCCAGCAGCTTAACGATGCAGGGCGACACTGAAGCTTTCTTT. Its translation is CASSLTMQGDTEAFF.

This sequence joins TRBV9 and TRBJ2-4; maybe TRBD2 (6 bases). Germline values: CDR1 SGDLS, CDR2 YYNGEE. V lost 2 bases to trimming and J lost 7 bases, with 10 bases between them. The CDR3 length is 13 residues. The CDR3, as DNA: TGTGCCAGCAGCGTCGGGACTGCTAACATTCAGTACTTC. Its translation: CASSVGTANIQYF.

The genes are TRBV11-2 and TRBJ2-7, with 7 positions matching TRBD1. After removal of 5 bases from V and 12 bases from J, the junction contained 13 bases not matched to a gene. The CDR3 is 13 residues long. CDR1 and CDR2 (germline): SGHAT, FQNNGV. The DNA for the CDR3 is TGTGCCAGCAGCCAGGGGGTAGGAGAGACCCGGTACTTC. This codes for CASSQGVGETRYF.

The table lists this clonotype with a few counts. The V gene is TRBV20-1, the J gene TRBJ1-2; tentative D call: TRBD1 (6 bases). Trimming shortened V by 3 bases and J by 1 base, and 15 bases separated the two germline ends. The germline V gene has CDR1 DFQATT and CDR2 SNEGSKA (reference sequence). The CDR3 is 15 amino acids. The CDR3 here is CSASAPQGRNYGYTF. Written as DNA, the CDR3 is TGCAGTGCTAGCGCCCCTCAGGGGCGTAACTATGGCTACACCTTC.

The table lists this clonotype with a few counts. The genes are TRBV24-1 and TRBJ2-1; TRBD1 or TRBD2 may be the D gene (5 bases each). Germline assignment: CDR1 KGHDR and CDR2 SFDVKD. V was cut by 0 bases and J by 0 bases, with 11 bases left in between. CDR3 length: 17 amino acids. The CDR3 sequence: CATSDLAAGSSYNEQFF. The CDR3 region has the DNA TGTGCCACCAGTGATTTGGCCGCAGGGAGCTCCTACAATGAGCAGTTCTTC.

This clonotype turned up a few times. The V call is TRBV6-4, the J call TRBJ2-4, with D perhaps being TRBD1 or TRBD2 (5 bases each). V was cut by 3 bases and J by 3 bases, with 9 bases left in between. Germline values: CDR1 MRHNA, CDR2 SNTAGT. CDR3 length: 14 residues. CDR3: CASSEGVGKNIQYF. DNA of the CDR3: TGTGCCAGCAGTGAGGGGGTGGGCAAAAACATTCAGTACTTC.

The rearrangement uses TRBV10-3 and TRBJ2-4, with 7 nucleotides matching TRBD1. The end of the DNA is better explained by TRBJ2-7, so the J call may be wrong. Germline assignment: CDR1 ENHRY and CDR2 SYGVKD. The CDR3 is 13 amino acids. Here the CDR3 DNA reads TGTGCCATCAAGAGGGACAGTTACTACGAGCAGTACTTC. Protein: CAIKRDSYYEQYF.

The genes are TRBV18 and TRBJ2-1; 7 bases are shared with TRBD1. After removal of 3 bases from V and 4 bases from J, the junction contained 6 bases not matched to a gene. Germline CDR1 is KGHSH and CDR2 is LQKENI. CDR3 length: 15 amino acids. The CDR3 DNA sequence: TGTGCCAGCTCACCTGTTGAGACAGGGTACAATGAGCAGTTCTTC. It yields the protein CASSPVETGYNEQFF.

The CDR3 DNA is TGTGCCAGCAGTCCACTAGCGGCCTACAATGAGCAGTTCTTC. Translated, it gives CASSPLAAYNEQFF. The rearrangement joins TRBV27 to TRBJ2-1, with 8 bases identical to TRBD2. Losses at the gene ends were 5 bases for V and 2 bases for J; bases not matched to a gene: 2. CDR1 and CDR2 from the germline V gene are MNHEY and SMNVEV (reference sequence). The CDR3 loop spans 14 amino acids.

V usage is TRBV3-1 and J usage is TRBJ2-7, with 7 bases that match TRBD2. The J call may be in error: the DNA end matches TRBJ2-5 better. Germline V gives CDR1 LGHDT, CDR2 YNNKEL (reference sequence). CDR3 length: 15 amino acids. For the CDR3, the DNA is TGTGCCAGTTCGATGGCTAGCGGAGGGGCGGAGACCCAGTACTTC. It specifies CASSMASGGAETQYF.

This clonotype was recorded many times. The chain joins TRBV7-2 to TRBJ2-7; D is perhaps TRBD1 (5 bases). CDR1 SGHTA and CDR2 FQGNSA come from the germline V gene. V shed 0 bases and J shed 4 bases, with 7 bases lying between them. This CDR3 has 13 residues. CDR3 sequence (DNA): TGTGCCAGCAGCTTAGCTGCAGGGTACGAGCAGTACTTC. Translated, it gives CASSLAAGYEQYF. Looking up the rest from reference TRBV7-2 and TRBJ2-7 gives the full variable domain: GAGVSQSPSNKVTEKGKDVELRCDPISGHTALYWYRQSLGQGLEFLIYFQGNSAPDKSGLPSDRFSAERTGGSVSTLTIQRTQQEDSAVYLCASSLAAGYEQYFGPGTRLTVT.

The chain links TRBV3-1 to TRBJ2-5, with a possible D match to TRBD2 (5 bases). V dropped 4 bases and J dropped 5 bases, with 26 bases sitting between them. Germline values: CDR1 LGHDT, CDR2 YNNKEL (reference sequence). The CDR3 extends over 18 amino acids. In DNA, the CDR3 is TGTGCCAGCAGCCCTCACAGCCGGGGTCTGTATGGTTGGGAGACCCAGTACTTC. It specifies CASSPHSRGLYGWETQYF.

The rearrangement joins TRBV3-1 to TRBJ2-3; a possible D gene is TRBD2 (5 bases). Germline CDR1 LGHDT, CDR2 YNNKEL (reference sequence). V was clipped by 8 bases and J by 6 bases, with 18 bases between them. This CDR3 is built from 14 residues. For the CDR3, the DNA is TGTGCCAGCCTTAGCACGGGAAAATCGGATACGCAGTATTTT. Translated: CASLSTGKSDTQYF.

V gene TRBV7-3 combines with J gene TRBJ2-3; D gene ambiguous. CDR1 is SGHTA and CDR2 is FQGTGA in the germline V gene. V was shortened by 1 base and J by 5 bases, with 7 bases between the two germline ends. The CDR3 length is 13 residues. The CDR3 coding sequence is TGTGCCAGCAGCTTAATAGTGGAAGATACGCAGTATTTT. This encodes CASSLIVEDTQYF.

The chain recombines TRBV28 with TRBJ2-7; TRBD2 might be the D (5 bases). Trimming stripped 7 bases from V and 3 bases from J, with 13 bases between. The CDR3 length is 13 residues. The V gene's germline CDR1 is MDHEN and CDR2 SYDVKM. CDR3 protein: CASTYQSGYEQYF. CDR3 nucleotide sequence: TGTGCCAGCACCTACCAGAGCGGCTACGAGCAGTACTTC. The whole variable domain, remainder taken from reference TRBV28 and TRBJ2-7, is DVKVTQSSRYLVKRTGEKVFLECVQDMDHENMFWYRQDPGLGLRLIYFSYDVKMKEKGDIPEGYSVSREKKERFSLILESASTNQTSMYLCASTYQSGYEQYFGPGTRLTVT.

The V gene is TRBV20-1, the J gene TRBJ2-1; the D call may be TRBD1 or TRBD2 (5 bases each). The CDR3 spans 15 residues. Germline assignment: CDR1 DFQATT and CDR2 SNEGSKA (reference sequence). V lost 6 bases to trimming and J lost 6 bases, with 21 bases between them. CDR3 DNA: TGCAGTGCATCACCGGCAGGGCGGGTGATCAATGAGCAGTTCTTC. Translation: CSASPAGRVINEQFF.

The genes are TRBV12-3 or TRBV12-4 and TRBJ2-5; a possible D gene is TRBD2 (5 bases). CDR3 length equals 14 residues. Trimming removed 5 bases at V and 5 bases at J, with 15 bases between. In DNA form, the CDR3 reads TGTGCCAGCAGTCCACGGCGGGCCGGGGAGACCCAGTACTTC. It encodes CASSPRRAGETQYF.

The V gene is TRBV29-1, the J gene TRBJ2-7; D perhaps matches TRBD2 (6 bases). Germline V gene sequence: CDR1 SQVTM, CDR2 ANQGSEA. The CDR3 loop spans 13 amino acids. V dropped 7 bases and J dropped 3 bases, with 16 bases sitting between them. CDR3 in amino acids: CSAVVGGGYEQYF. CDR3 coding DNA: TGCAGCGCCGTTGTGGGAGGAGGCTACGAGCAGTACTTC.

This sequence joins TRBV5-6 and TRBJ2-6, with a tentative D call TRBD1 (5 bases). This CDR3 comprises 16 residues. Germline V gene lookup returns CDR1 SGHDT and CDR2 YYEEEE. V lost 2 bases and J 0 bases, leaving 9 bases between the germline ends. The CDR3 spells CASSLARVSGANVLTF. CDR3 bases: TGTGCCAGCAGCTTAGCCAGGGTCTCTGGGGCCAACGTCCTGACTTTC.

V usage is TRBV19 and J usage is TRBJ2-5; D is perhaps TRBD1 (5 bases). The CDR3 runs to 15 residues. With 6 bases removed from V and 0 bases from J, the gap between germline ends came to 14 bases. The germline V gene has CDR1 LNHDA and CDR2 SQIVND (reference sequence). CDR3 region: CASRLQDMHQETQYF. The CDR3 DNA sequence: TGTGCCAGTAGACTCCAGGACATGCACCAAGAGACCCAGTACTTC.

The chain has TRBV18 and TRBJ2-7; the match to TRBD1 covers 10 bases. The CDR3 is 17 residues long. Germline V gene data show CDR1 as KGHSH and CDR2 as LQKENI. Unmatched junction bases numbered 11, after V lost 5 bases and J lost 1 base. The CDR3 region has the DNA TGTGCCAGCTCAGACGAAGTCCCGGGACAGGGGTCCTACGAGCAGTACTTC. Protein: CASSDEVPGQGSYEQYF.